This T cell receptor (beta chain) is drawn from a study of control samples from healthy donors and cancer patients. Germline V CDR1 and CDR2: SGHTA, FQGNSA. The CDR3 extends over 13 amino acids. The trim removed 4 bases at V and 7 bases at J, leaving 3 bases unmatched. Sequencing was performed with immunoSEQ multiplex PCR; in TCRdb, only in-frame clones are kept and a portion is missing. The data contain approximately 100,000 clones, roughly 86% of them seen just once; the ten biggest clones take up under 25%. The chain recombines TRBV7-2 with TRBJ1-4; 7 bases match TRBD1. Sequencing used blood. The receptor was isolated from a man aged 30 to 39 in good health. The CDR3 DNA reads TGTGCCAGCAGCTCCTACAGGGGTGAAAAACTGTTTTTT. It translates to CASSSYRGEKLFF.